This is a list of T cell receptor beta chains from one sample in a study of CD8+CD57+ T cells in acquired aplastic anemia. TCRdb reprocessed the reads via MiXCR and lists one record per CDR3 protein. The profile covers 150,000 to 160,000 distinct CDR3 sequences, with roughly half appearing a single time and more than 10% taken by the ten largest. Specimen: sorted CD4+, CD8+, or CD8+CD57+ T cells (not recorded which) from PBMCs. The receptors derive from a human donor with aplastic anemia. CDR3s include the opening cysteine and the closing phenylalanine or tryptophan. The order of the fields is clone size, D gene, V gene, J gene, CDR3 DNA, CDR3 protein. The D gene is left open where the match is weak. Clone sizes are given selectively: once, few, many, or a class where the clone is expanded.

many	.	TRBV20-1	TRBJ2-2	TGCAGTGCTAGCAACCGACAGGACGCCAACACCGGGGAGCTGTTTTTT	CSASNRQDANTGELFF
.	TRBD2	TRBV10-3	TRBJ2-5	TGTGCCACCGGACTAGCGGGGGAGCAAGAGACCCAGTACTTC	CATGLAGEQETQYF
.	TRBD1	TRBV3-1	TRBJ1-5	TGTGCCAGCAGCCAAGTCAGGGGGCGAGGTCAGCCCCAGCATTTT	CASSQVRGRGQPQHF
.	TRBD1	TRBV7-6	TRBJ2-1	TGTGCCAGCGGGACAGGATACAATGAGCGGTTCTTC	CASGTGYNERFF
.	TRBD2	TRBV10-3	TRBJ2-5	TGTGCCATCAAAGCGGGGGGGCAGAGAGAGACCCAGTACTTC	CAIKAGGQRETQYF
few	TRBD1	TRBV27	TRBJ2-5	TGTGCCAGCAGTACCTCCCGGACAGGGGGGCGAGAGACCCAGTACTTC	CASSTSRTGGRETQYF
many	TRBD1	TRBV5-1	TRBJ2-1	TGCGCCAGCAGCTTGGACCGGGACAGGGTAGGGAATGAGCAGTTCTTC	CASSLDRDRVGNEQFF
many	.	TRBV11-1	TRBJ1-1	TGTGCCAGCAGCCCCGGTCGAGGGGACCAGCGGCGAGCTTTCTTT	CASSPGRGDQRRAFF
.	.	TRBV7-9	TRBJ2-7	TGTGCCAGCAGTCCGACTCCCGGAAGATCCTACGAGCAGTACTTC	CASSPTPGRSYEQYF
.	TRBD2	TRBV24-1	TRBJ2-1	TGTGCCACCAGTGAAGCGGGAGCCTACAATGAGCAGTTCTTC	CATSEAGAYNEQFF
.	.	TRBV7-7	TRBJ2-2	TGTGCTAGCAGCAGATACCCCTCCGGGGAGCTGTTTTTT	CASSRYPSGELFF
.	.	TRBV2	TRBJ2-3	TGTGCCAGCAGGGGGCCTTTATGGGATACGCAGTATTTT	CASRGPLWDTQYF
many	.	TRBV7-8	TRBJ2-5	TGTGCCAGCAACGAAAACCGGGGAAATAAAGAGACCCAGTACTTC	CASNENRGNKETQYF
.	TRBD1	TRBV29-1	TRBJ2-5	TGCAGCGTTGAACCCGACAGGGGGCGCACAGAGACCCAGTACTTC	CSVEPDRGRTETQYF
.	TRBD2	TRBV20-1	TRBJ2-3	TGCAGTGCTAGGAGCGGGAGAGGAGCAGATACGCAGTATTTT	CSARSGRGADTQYF
many	.	TRBV28	TRBJ2-1	TGTGCCAGCACCGGGACAAATACTTACAATGAGCAGTTCTTC	CASTGTNTYNEQFF
.	.	TRBV2	TRBJ2-3	TGTGCCAGCAGCTCGACCCACACTGATACGCAGTATTTT	CASSSTHTDTQYF
.	.	TRBV12-3/TRBV12-4	TRBJ1-2	TGTGCCAGCAGGGGCAGCGGGGGCGGGGTCTTGGGCTACACCTTC	CASRGSGGGVLGYTF
many	.	TRBV4-2	TRBJ2-3	TGTGCCAGCAGCCAAGAACAGGGGGGGGCAGATACGCAGTATTTT	CASSQEQGGADTQYF
.	.	TRBV7-2	TRBJ2-5	TGTGCCAGCAGCTTTATTGGGGAGACCCAGTACTTC	CASSFIGETQYF
.	.	TRBV12-3/TRBV12-4	TRBJ2-1	TGTGCCAGCAGGCTCGGGGACCGATACAATGAGCAGTTCTTC	CASRLGDRYNEQFF
.	.	TRBV19	TRBJ2-5	TGTGCCAGTAGTAAATCGGGGAAGGGTGCGGAGACCCAGTACTTC	CASSKSGKGAETQYF
.	.	TRBV15	TRBJ2-7	TGTGCCACCAGCAGTTCAGACAACAGCTACGAGCAGTACTTC	CATSSSDNSYEQYF
.	TRBD1	TRBV15	TRBJ1-3	TGTGCCACCAGTACAGGGGGCTCTGGAAACACCATATATTTT	CATSTGGSGNTIYF
.	TRBD1	TRBV12-5	TRBJ1-5	TGTGCTAGTGACCCCATCCCACAGGGGGCGATGCAGCCCCAGCATTTT	CASDPIPQGAMQPQHF
.	TRBD2	TRBV2	TRBJ2-5	TGTGCCAGCAGTGGGGTAGCGGGGGTTGAGGAGACCCAGTACTTC	CASSGVAGVEETQYF
once	.	TRBV2	TRBJ1-5	TGTGCCAGCGTGGTTAGCAATCAGCCCCAGCATTTT	CASVVSNQPQHF
many	TRBD2	TRBV5-1	TRBJ2-3	TGCGCCAGCAGCTTGTTCCTAGCGGGGGGGCGGGATACGCAGTATTTT	CASSLFLAGGRDTQYF
few	.	TRBV7-8	TRBJ1-5	TGTGCCAGCAGTTTTGGGGTTCATCAGCCCCAGCATTTT	CASSFGVHQPQHF
once	TRBD1	TRBV20-1	TRBJ2-1	TGCAGTGCTAGAGATCTAGGGATTAGGGACAGGAATGAGCAGTTCTTC	CSARDLGIRDRNEQFF
.	.	TRBV6-5	TRBJ1-6	TGTGCCAGCAGTTACTCAGGACCAAAGGGTTCACCCCTCCACTTT	CASSYSGPKGSPLHF
many	TRBD1	TRBV5-8	TRBJ2-7	TGTGCCAGCAGCAGAGAGTGGACAGGGAGCCGGGAGCAGTACTTC	CASSREWTGSREQYF
.	TRBD1	TRBV4-1	TRBJ2-7	TGCGCCAGCAGCCAACGGACAGGGGACGAGCAGTACTTC	CASSQRTGDEQYF
.	TRBD1	TRBV2	TRBJ2-5	TGTGCCAGCATGATGGGGACAGGGGCATGGGAGACCCAGTACTTC	CASMMGTGAWETQYF
few	.	TRBV15	TRBJ1-1	TGTGCCACCCGTCGGGGCACTAACACTGAAGCTTTCTTT	CATRRGTNTEAFF
.	.	TRBV20-1	TRBJ2-7	TGCAGTGCTATTTCAGGGGCGAACACCTACGAGCAGTACTTC	CSAISGANTYEQYF
.	.	TRBV5-5	TRBJ1-2	TGTGCCAGCAGCATTCAGGGGAGCGGGCGCTACACCTTC	CASSIQGSGRYTF
many	TRBD1	TRBV24-1	TRBJ1-5	TGTGCCACCAGTGATTTGATGGGACAGGGGGATTGTTATAGCAATCAGCCCCAGCATTTT	CATSDLMGQGDCYSNQPQHF
.	.	TRBV10-3	TRBJ2-2	TGTGCCATCACTGAGGGCGGCGGGGAGCTGTTTTTT	CAITEGGGELFF
.	.	TRBV20-1	TRBJ2-5	TGCAGTGTCCCAAGGACAGAAGAGACCCAGTACTTC	CSVPRTEETQYF
.	.	TRBV5-5	TRBJ1-2	TGTGCCAGCAGCTTGGAGAGAACCTCTAAGTATGGCTACACCTTC	CASSLERTSKYGYTF
.	TRBD1	TRBV7-8	TRBJ1-1	TGTGCCAGCAGACCCGGGACAGGGGGCATGGATTCTGAAGCTTTCTTT	CASRPGTGGMDSEAFF
few	.	TRBV2	TRBJ2-2	TGTGCCAGCAGTGAAGTCAGGGCGAACACCGGGGAGCTGTTTTTT	CASSEVRANTGELFF
.	TRBD2	TRBV20-1	TRBJ2-7	TGCAGTGCTAGTGATCGCGGGAGGTTCTACGAGCAGTACTTC	CSASDRGRFYEQYF
.	.	TRBV2	TRBJ2-5	TGTGCCAGCAGCCCAGGACAGACACAAGAGACCCAGTACTTC	CASSPGQTQETQYF
many	TRBD1	TRBV5-6	TRBJ2-1	TGTGCCAGCAGCGTCCGGGACAGAACAACAAACAATGAGCAGTTCTTC	CASSVRDRTTNNEQFF
few	.	TRBV10-3	TRBJ1-1	TGTGCCACCGCGAACAGGGAGGGCACTGAAGCTTTCTTT	CATANREGTEAFF
many	.	TRBV5-5	TRBJ1-1	TGTGCCAGCAGCTTATCAGGGTCCAACACTGAAGCTTTCTTT	CASSLSGSNTEAFF
.	TRBD1	TRBV2	TRBJ1-2	TGTGCCAGCACCCGGACAGGGGCTAAGGATTATGGCTACACCTTC	CASTRTGAKDYGYTF
many	TRBD2	TRBV25-1	TRBJ2-5	TGTGCCAGCAGTGAACTAGAACATACCGGGGGGTGGCAAGAGACCCAGTACTTC	CASSELEHTGGWQETQYF
many	.	TRBV19	TRBJ1-4	TGTGCCAGTAGTATAGCCCTGCGGGAGGAAGGCGAAAAACTGTTTTTT	CASSIALREEGEKLFF
.	TRBD1	TRBV24-1	TRBJ2-5	TGTGCCACCAGTGAGTTAGGGCAGGGGGCAACCCAGTACTTC	CATSELGQGATQYF
.	TRBD1	TRBV29-1	TRBJ1-1	TGCAGCACGGGACAGATGAACACTGAAGCTTTCTTT	CSTGQMNTEAFF
many	TRBD1	TRBV2	TRBJ2-6	TGTGCCAGCAGTTCTCCGGGACAGCGCGTCCTGACTTTC	CASSSPGQRVLTF
.	TRBD2	TRBV2	TRBJ2-5	TGTGCCAGCTGGCTAGCGGAGTCTAAAGAGACCCAGTACTTC	CASWLAESKETQYF
.	TRBD2	TRBV7-8	TRBJ2-7	TGTGCCAGCAGGGCTTCCAGCGGGGTCGACGAGCAGTACTTC	CASRASSGVDEQYF
.	.	TRBV5-1	TRBJ1-2	TGCGCCAGCAGCTTGGTAGATGGGGAGGGGGGACGCGGCTACACCTTC	CASSLVDGEGGRGYTF
.	.	TRBV11-2	TRBJ1-5	TGTGCCAGCAGTTTTGGTAGATGGGATAGCAATCAGCCCCAGCATTTT	CASSFGRWDSNQPQHF
many	.	TRBV10-1	TRBJ1-1	TGCGCCAGCAGTGAACTGGGCCGGGACACTGAAGCTTTCTTT	CASSELGRDTEAFF